This T cell receptor beta chain is drawn from a study of CD8+CD57+ T cells in acquired aplastic anemia. Patients sequenced had flow cytometry evidence of CD8+CD57+ cell expansion. Germline values: CDR1 MGHRA, CDR2 YSYEKL. This CDR3 is 16 amino acids long. With 2 bases removed from V and 2 bases from J, the gap between germline ends came to 16 bases. Both TCR beta VDJ combination and CDR3 sequence profiling were carried out. Genomic DNA was the template for this profiling. MiXCR was run by TCRdb on the reads, yielding one entry per CDR3 protein. This table holds approximately 220,000 distinct CDR3 sequences, roughly 45% found once.

The chain is built from TRBV4-1 and TRBJ2-7, with D maybe TRBD2 (5 bases). This sequence originates from a human donor with aplastic anemia. Sequences were obtained from sorted CD4+, CD8+, or CD8+CD57+ T cells (not recorded which) from PBMCs. The CDR3 sequence: CASSQQDLMSTYEQYF. The CDR3 nucleotides read TGCGCCAGCAGCCAACAGGACTTAATGTCGACCTACGAGCAGTACTTC.